What follows are 6 T cell receptor beta chains derived from one specimen sequenced in a study of CD8 T cells in Susac syndrome. Random hexamers were used to reverse transcribe roughly 0.45 to 1 ug of RNA. Each CDR3 protein is one row after TCRdb ran MiXCR on the immunoSEQ multiplex PCR reads. The table records approximately 180,000 distinct CDR3 sequences, about 94% of them present only once. Sequencing was carried out using CD4+ T cells from PBMCs. The receptors derive from a human donor with multiple sclerosis.

This clonotype was counted a single time. The chain is built from TRBV20-1 and TRBJ2-7, with TRBD2 matching over 9 bases. The CDR3 runs 14 residues. V was clipped by 4 bases and J by 5 bases; unmatched bases: 9. Germline V lookup: CDR1 DFQATT, CDR2 SNEGSKA (reference sequence). CDR3 coding DNA: TGCAGTGCTAAATTAGCGGGACTAGCAAACGAGCAGTACTTC. Protein product: CSAKLAGLANEQYF.

The rearrangement links TRBV30 to TRBJ1-5, with D hard to call. V was pared by 2 bases and J by 4 bases, with 9 bases between. Germline V gene sequence: CDR1 GTSNPN, CDR2 SVGIG (reference sequence). This CDR3 has 13 amino acids. The CDR3 is CAWSPESNQPQHF. The CDR3 DNA reads TGTGCCTGGAGTCCCGAGAGTAATCAGCCCCAGCATTTT.

The rearrangement joins TRBV20-1 to TRBJ2-5; D might be TRBD2 (6 bases). This CDR3 comprises 13 residues. Trimming shortened V by 3 bases and J by 0 bases, and 8 bases separated the two germline ends. The germline V gene has CDR1 DFQATT and CDR2 SNEGSKA (reference sequence). The CDR3 region is CSASGGNQETQYF. The CDR3 DNA reads as TGCAGTGCTAGCGGGGGAAACCAAGAGACCCAGTACTTC.

This chain uses TRBV24-1 with TRBJ1-1; possibly TRBD1 for D (5 bases). V gave up 7 bases and J gave up 5 bases, with 13 bases separating them. CDR3 length: 13 residues. Germline values: CDR1 KGHDR, CDR2 SFDVKD. CDR3 bases: TGTGCCACCAGCCGAGGGTCAGGGACTGAAGCTTTCTTT. Amino acid sequence: CATSRGSGTEAFF.

This clonotype was picked up one time. V and J are TRBV5-6 and TRBJ1-2; D is uncertain. V was trimmed by 4 bases and J by 8 bases, leaving 12 bases between them. CDR1 and CDR2 (germline): SGHDT, YYEEEE. This CDR3 has 12 residues. The CDR3 DNA follows: TGTGCCAGCAGCCCCGGCCCCGCGGGCTACACCTTC. This encodes CASSPGPAGYTF.

The chain couples TRBV7-2 to TRBJ2-5; D perhaps matches TRBD2 (5 bases). The CDR3 loop spans 16 amino acids. Trimming shortened V by 0 bases and J by 4 bases, and 15 bases separated the two germline ends. Germline-derived CDR1 and CDR2 are SGHTA and FQGNSA. CDR3 DNA sequence: TGTGCCAGCAGCTTAGCTCCACTAGGCCTTGGAGAGACCCAGTACTTC. Translating gives CASSLAPLGLGETQYF. Full variable domain (rest looked up from reference TRBV7-2 and TRBJ2-5): GAGVSQSPSNKVTEKGKDVELRCDPISGHTALYWYRQSLGQGLEFLIYFQGNSAPDKSGLPSDRFSAERTGGSVSTLTIQRTQQEDSAVYLCASSLAPLGLGETQYFGPGTRLLVL.